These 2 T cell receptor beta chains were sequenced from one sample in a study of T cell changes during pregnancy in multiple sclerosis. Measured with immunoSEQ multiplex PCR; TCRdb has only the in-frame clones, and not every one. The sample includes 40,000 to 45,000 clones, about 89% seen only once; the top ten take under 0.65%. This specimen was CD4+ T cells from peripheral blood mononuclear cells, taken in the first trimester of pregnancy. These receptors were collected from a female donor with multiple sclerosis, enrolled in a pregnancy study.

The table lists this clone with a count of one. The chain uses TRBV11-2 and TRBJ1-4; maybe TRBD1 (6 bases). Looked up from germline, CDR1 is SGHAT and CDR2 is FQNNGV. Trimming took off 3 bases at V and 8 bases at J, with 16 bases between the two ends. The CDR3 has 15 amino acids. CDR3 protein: CASSLSAGRGEKLFF. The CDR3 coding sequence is TGTGCCAGCAGCTTGAGCGCGGGCAGGGGAGAAAAACTGTTTTTT.

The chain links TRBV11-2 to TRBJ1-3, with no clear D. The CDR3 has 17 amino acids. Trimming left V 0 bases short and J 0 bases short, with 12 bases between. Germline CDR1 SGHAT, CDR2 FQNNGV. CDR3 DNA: TGTGCCAGCAGCTTAGAGGGCAGTCCGAGCTCTGGAAACACCATATATTTT. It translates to CASSLEGSPSSGNTIYF.